This is a list of T cell receptor beta chains from one sample in a study of cytomegalovirus exposure and HLA in healthy donors. The method was immunoSEQ multiplex PCR; TCRdb's version includes in-frame clones alone and lacks a portion of them. The data contain over 95,000 clones, around 82% of them singletons. Sequenced sample: PBMCs. Every receptor here comes from a woman aged 25-40 years in good health and CMV-seropositive. Both conserved end residues are part of each CDR3. Fields, in order: V gene, D gene, clone size, J gene, CDR3 protein, CDR3 DNA. A D gene is named only where the DNA matches it firmly. Only some rows state a clone size, as once, few, many or a class for expanded clones.

>TRBV5-1|TRBD1|NA|TRBJ1-1
CASIKTPGQGNPEAFF
TGCGCCAGCATCAAAACACCGGGACAGGGGAACCCTGAAGCTTTCTTT
>TRBV2|NA|NA|TRBJ2-5
CASSELLYRETQYF
TGTGCCAGCAGTGAATTGTTGTACCGGGAGACCCAGTACTTC
>TRBV4-2|NA|NA|TRBJ2-1
CASSQGENSYNEQFF
TGTGCCAGCAGCCAAGGGGAGAACTCCTACAATGAGCAGTTCTTC
>TRBV7-3|TRBD2|NA|TRBJ2-3
CASSILGTRADTQYF
TGTGCCAGCAGCATACTGGGGACTAGAGCAGATACGCAGTATTTT
>TRBV7-9|NA|NA|TRBJ1-2
CASSSRRVGGDYGYTF
TGTGCCAGCAGCTCAAGGAGAGTTGGGGGCGACTATGGCTACACCTTC
>TRBV4-1|TRBD1|NA|TRBJ2-2
CASNVGQGITGELFF
TGCGCCAGCAACGTGGGACAGGGGATCACCGGGGAGCTGTTTTTT
>TRBV7-6|NA|NA|TRBJ2-5
CASSLHGAETQYF
TGTGCCAGCAGCCTACACGGAGCGGAGACCCAGTACTTC
>TRBV7-3|TRBD2|NA|TRBJ2-7
CASSLAGGPGEQYF
TGTGCCAGCAGTTTAGCGGGAGGGCCGGGCGAGCAGTACTTC
>TRBV5-1|TRBD1|NA|TRBJ2-7
CASSFQGQSYEQYF
TGCGCCAGCAGCTTTCAGGGACAGTCCTACGAGCAGTACTTC
>TRBV11-3|NA|NA|TRBJ1-1
CASSRPGENTEAFF
TGTGCCAGCAGCCGACCGGGGGAGAACACTGAAGCTTTCTTT
>TRBV6-1|NA|NA|TRBJ1-2
CASSVEFNYGYTF
TGTGCCAGCAGTGTGGAGTTTAACTATGGCTACACCTTC
>TRBV5-1|NA|NA|TRBJ2-1
CASSLISTGNEQFF
TGCGCCAGCAGCTTGATATCGACAGGCAATGAGCAGTTCTTC
>TRBV4-1|TRBD1|once|TRBJ2-3
CASSQTGTGSTDTQYF
TGCGCCAGCAGCCAAACCGGGACAGGGAGCACAGATACGCAGTATTTT
>TRBV15|TRBD2|NA|TRBJ2-3
CATSRELADYKDTQYF
TGTGCCACCAGCAGAGAACTAGCGGATTACAAAGATACGCAGTATTTT
>TRBV19|NA|NA|TRBJ2-7
CASSRANSYEQYF
TGTGCCAGTAGTCGAGCTAACTCCTACGAGCAGTACTTC
>TRBV7-3|TRBD2|NA|TRBJ2-3
CASSRGVTDTQYF
TGTGCCAGCAGCCGGGGGGTTACAGATACGCAGTATTTT
>TRBV4-1|TRBD2|NA|TRBJ2-7
CASSQDPGLGYEQYF
TGCGCCAGCAGCCAAGATCCGGGACTAGGCTACGAGCAGTACTTC
>TRBV30|NA|NA|TRBJ1-5
CAATTGGNQPQHF
TGTGCCGCCACGACGGGGGGCAATCAGCCCCAGCATTTT
>TRBV18|NA|few|TRBJ1-2
CASSLPTEPGGYTF
TGTGCCAGCTCACTCCCCACAGAGCCCGGAGGCTACACCTTC
>TRBV30|NA|NA|TRBJ1-5
CAWRPPGGENQPQHF
TGTGCCTGGAGGCCTCCAGGAGGCGAAAATCAGCCCCAGCATTTT
>TRBV5-1|TRBD1|NA|TRBJ2-3
CASSPGTGGGTDTQYF
TGCGCCAGCAGCCCAGGGACAGGGGGCGGAACAGATACGCAGTATTTT
>TRBV6-1|TRBD1|NA|TRBJ2-7
CASSVSGQGFSYEQYF
TGTGCCAGCAGTGTCTCGGGACAGGGTTTCTCCTACGAGCAGTACTTC
>TRBV18|NA|NA|TRBJ2-5
CASSQDSQETQYF
TGTGCCAGCTCACAAGACAGCCAAGAGACCCAGTACTTC
>TRBV9|NA|NA|TRBJ1-3
CASSGGEWGNTIYF
TGTGCCAGCAGCGGCGGGGAGTGGGGAAACACCATATATTTT
>TRBV5-1|NA|NA|TRBJ2-2
CASSLVGSTGELFF
TGCGCCAGCAGCTTGGTGGGCAGTACCGGGGAGCTGTTTTTT
>TRBV7-8|NA|NA|TRBJ2-1
CASSPSRDPYNEQFF
TGTGCCAGCAGCCCCAGCCGGGATCCCTACAATGAGCAGTTCTTC
>TRBV12-5|NA|NA|TRBJ2-2
CASGLTGGTGELFF
TGTGCTAGTGGTTTAACCGGGGGCACCGGGGAGCTGTTTTTT
>TRBV18|NA|NA|TRBJ1-1
CASSPQAGNTEAFF
TGTGCCAGCTCACCTCAGGCGGGGAACACTGAAGCTTTCTTT
>TRBV7-9|TRBD2|few|TRBJ2-7
CASSQDGGLAVRFYEQYF
TGTGCCAGCAGCCAAGATGGAGGACTAGCAGTCCGTTTCTACGAGCAGTACTTC
>TRBV19|NA|NA|TRBJ2-1
CASSFGGPGDLIDEQFF
TGTGCCAGTAGTTTCGGTGGTCCGGGGGACCTTATAGATGAGCAGTTCTTC
>TRBV2|NA|once|TRBJ1-3
CASSQTGPGNTIYF
TGTGCCAGCAGTCAAACAGGGCCTGGAAACACCATATATTTT
>TRBV27|NA|NA|TRBJ1-1
CASTGALNTEAFF
TGTGCCAGCACCGGAGCCTTGAACACTGAAGCTTTCTTT
>TRBV5-8|NA|NA|TRBJ1-1
CASSLRGAAEAFF
TGTGCCAGCAGCTTGCGAGGAGCCGCTGAAGCTTTCTTT
>TRBV7-9|NA|NA|TRBJ1-5
CASSVDGLYQPQHF
TGTGCCAGCAGCGTAGACGGACTTTATCAGCCCCAGCATTTT
>TRBV19|NA|few|TRBJ1-1
CASRRGEMNTEAFF
TGTGCCAGTAGGCGGGGGGAGATGAACACTGAAGCTTTCTTT
>TRBV11-3|NA|NA|TRBJ2-7
CASSMPGQTYEQYF
TGTGCCAGCAGTATGCCCGGACAGACCTACGAGCAGTACTTC
>TRBV4-1|TRBD2|NA|TRBJ2-7
CASSQEISGGYEQYF
TGCGCCAGCAGCCAAGAGATTAGCGGGGGTTACGAGCAGTACTTC
>TRBV27|NA|NA|TRBJ1-1
CASSFSGNGNTEAFF
TGTGCCAGCAGTTTTTCAGGGAACGGGAACACTGAAGCTTTCTTT